A selection of T cell receptor beta chains follows, all from one sample in a study of blood T cell repertoires in COVID-19. Method: immunoSEQ multiplex PCR; TCRdb's copy keeps in-frame clones and lacks some. The table has 40,000 to 60,000 clones, roughly 84% seen once. Sequencing was done on a sample of peripheral blood. These receptors originate from an elderly man with active COVID-19. Each CDR3 is given with its conserved first and last residue. The order of the fields is CDR3 DNA, CDR3 protein, V gene, CDR3 length, D gene, J gene, clone size. The D gene is left open where the match is weak. The listing skips clone size in some rows; elsewhere it reads once, few, many or a size class.

TGTGCCAGCAGCCAAGGGACAGGGGGGGTGAACACTGAAGCTTTCTTT,CASSQGTGGVNTEAFF,TRBV3-1/TRBV3-2,16,TRBD1,TRBJ1-1,-
TGTGCCAGCAGGTCCGCGCCACTCTCCTACAATGAGCAGTTCTTC,CASRSAPLSYNEQFF,TRBV3-1/TRBV3-2,15,-,TRBJ2-1,-
TGTGCCAGCAGCCTCGAACGGGGAGAGCAGTACTTC,CASSLERGEQYF,TRBV7-9,12,-,TRBJ2-7,-
TGTGCCAGCAGTTACTCGTGGGCGCAGGGTAATGAAAAACTGTTTTTT,CASSYSWAQGNEKLFF,TRBV6-2/TRBV6-3,16,-,TRBJ1-4,-
TGTGCCAGCAGCCCGAGATCCGGGACAGGGAGGATTGCCGGGGAGCTGTTTTTT,CASSPRSGTGRIAGELFF,TRBV5-4,18,TRBD1,TRBJ2-2,-
TGTGCCAGCAGGGGGATGTTAGGGGTAGAAGGTGAAAAACTGTTTTTT,CASRGMLGVEGEKLFF,TRBV5-8,16,-,TRBJ1-4,-
TGTGCCAGCAGTCGACAGGTCAAGTACGAGCAGTACTTC,CASSRQVKYEQYF,TRBV6-6,13,-,TRBJ2-7,-
TGTGCCAGCAGCTCGGGCGGGGGAAGAGCTTTCTTT,CASSSGGGRAFF,TRBV5-5,12,-,TRBJ1-1,-
TGTGCCAGCAGACTATTTAACTATCGGCGTAGGGGCGGGAGTGGGAATGAGCAGTTCTTC,CASRLFNYRRRGGSGNEQFF,TRBV28,20,TRBD2,TRBJ2-1,-
TGTGCCAGTAGTAACCGCCGGGACAGGGTTTCGCGGGCTGAAGCTTTCTTT,CASSNRRDRVSRAEAFF,TRBV19,17,TRBD1,TRBJ1-1,-
TGTGCCAGCAGCTCCCAAGGAGTTAGCTACAATGAGCAGTTCTTC,CASSSQGVSYNEQFF,TRBV7-2,15,-,TRBJ2-1,-
TGTGCCAGCAGCGCGGGACTAGCGGGGAGCGAAGAGACCCAGTACTTC,CASSAGLAGSEETQYF,TRBV7-8,16,TRBD2,TRBJ2-5,-
TGTGCCAGTAGTGTGGGCCGCAATTTAGGTACAGATACGCAGTATTTT,CASSVGRNLGTDTQYF,TRBV19,16,-,TRBJ2-3,-
TGTGCCAGCTCACTAAATGGACTGCGTTTGGGACAGCCCCAGCATTTT,CASSLNGLRLGQPQHF,TRBV18,16,-,TRBJ1-5,-
TGTGCCAGTAGTATATGGTCTCTAGCGGGAGCCATTACGGATACGCAGTATTTT,CASSIWSLAGAITDTQYF,TRBV19,18,TRBD2,TRBJ2-3,-
TGCAGCGTTGGGGGCAGCAACACTGAAGCTTTCTTT,CSVGGSNTEAFF,TRBV29-1,12,-,TRBJ1-1,-
TGTGCCAACCGGGACAAGCCATACGAGCAGTACTTC,CANRDKPYEQYF,TRBV21-1,12,-,TRBJ2-7,-
TGTGCCAGCAGTAGGGAGGGACACGCGAAAAACATTCAGTACTTC,CASSREGHAKNIQYF,TRBV2,15,-,TRBJ2-4,once